This passage covers 12 T cell receptor beta chains from one sample sequenced in a study of patients and donors after allogeneic stem cell transplantation (TCRdb year 2020). Libraries were prepared through RT-PCR. For sequencing, a NextSeq 550 was employed. TCRdb applied fastp at Q25 and MiXCR to the public reads, then kept only in-frame beta chains. Rows with one shared CDR3 protein collapse into an entry with the most common genes and DNA. A total of 920,000 or so distinct CDR3 sequences appear in this sample, 18% of them only once. Clones ranked in the top ten supply approximately 5.9% of the sample. The sample consisted of blood, either unsorted or a sorted T cell fraction (not recorded which). The receptors originated from a human donor who was either an allogeneic HSCT recipient or a stem cell or donor lymphocyte infusion donor (not recorded which). It is not recorded whose cells these are; they may come from a transplant donor.

The V gene is TRBV6-2 or TRBV6-3, the J gene TRBJ1-5; D unclear. The V end was cut by 8 bases, the J end by 0 bases, with 8 bases between. CDR3 length: 13 amino acids. CDR1 and CDR2 from the germline V gene are MNHEY and SVGEGT. In DNA form, the CDR3 reads TGTGCCAGCGCGAGAACTAGCAATCAGCCCCAGCATTTT. It encodes CASARTSNQPQHF.

The table lists this clonotype with a few counts. The CDR3 nucleotides are TGCGCCAGCAGCTGGCGGGACAGGGTCGGGGAGCTGTTTTTT. This encodes CASSWRDRVGELFF. V usage is TRBV5-1 and J usage is TRBJ2-2, with 9 bases fitting TRBD1. Trimming took 3 bases from V and 7 from J; bases not matched to a gene: 4. CDR3 length: 14 amino acids. Germline CDR1 and CDR2: SGHRS and YFSETQ.

Details on this clonotype: Germline is not matched at one junction end, which may reflect a read error. This chain uses TRBV30 with TRBJ2-3; 9 bases match TRBD2. CDR1 is GTSNPN, CDR2 SVGIG, per germline (reference sequence). The CDR3 is 12 residues long. CDR3 bases: TGTGCCTGGACGTTGGGAGGGACTAGCAAACATTTT. Amino acid sequence: CAWTLGGTSKHF. Complete variable domain (other parts from reference TRBV30 and TRBJ2-3): SQTIHQWPATLVQPVGSPLSLECTVEGTSNPNLYWYRQAAGRGLQLLFYSVGIGQISSEVPQNLSASRPQDRQFILSSKKLLLSDSGFYLCAWTLGGTSKHFGPGTRLTVL.

The rearrangement links TRBV20-1 to TRBJ2-3, with D possibly being TRBD1 or TRBD2 (7 bases each). Germline CDR1 is DFQATT and CDR2 is SNEGSKA (reference sequence). V lost 6 bases and J lost 0, with 13 bases in between. This CDR3 spans 14 amino acids. The CDR3 region is CSAPGGDSTDTQYF. CDR3 in DNA: TGCAGTGCCCCAGGGGGGGATAGCACAGATACGCAGTATTTT.

The chain has TRBV11-2 and TRBJ1-6; 9 nucleotides align to TRBD1. V lost 4 bases to trimming and J lost 7 bases; unmatched junction nucleotides: 8. CDR1 is SGHAT and CDR2 is FQNNGV in the germline V gene. The CDR3 has 16 amino acids. In nucleotides, the CDR3 is TGTGCCAGCAGCTGTTTACAGGGGGCGAGGAATTCACCCCTCCACTTT. It specifies CASSCLQGARNSPLHF.

This clonotype was detected ten times or more. This chain connects TRBV9 to TRBJ1-2; no clear D. V gave up 4 bases and J gave up 4 bases, with 17 bases separating them. CDR1 SGDLS and CDR2 YYNGEE come from the germline V gene. The CDR3 spans 15 residues. DNA for the CDR3: TGTGCCAGCAGCTCCCGACGGCCTGAGGGCTATGGCTACACCTTC. Its protein product is CASSSRRPEGYGYTF.

This clonotype has only a few counts. The genes are TRBV6-6 and TRBJ2-1; tentatively, D is TRBD1 (6 bases). Germline CDR1 reads MNHNY; CDR2 reads SVGAGI (reference sequence). The germline V and J ends were trimmed by 7 bases and 10 bases, with 14 bases remaining between them. This CDR3 spans 12 amino acids. Here the CDR3 reads CASTRPQGEQFF. The CDR3 DNA sequence: TGTGCCAGCACCAGACCCCAGGGGGAGCAGTTCTTC.

V and J are TRBV25-1 and TRBJ2-4; 7 bases agree with TRBD1. The V and J ends lost 3 bases and 8 bases, in that order; junction bases with no gene match: 7. CDR1 is MGHDK, CDR2 SYGVNS, per germline. This CDR3 contains 14 residues. Written as DNA, the CDR3 is TGTGCCAGCAGTGAGACAGGGTTGAAGGACATTCAGTACTTC. Its translation: CASSETGLKDIQYF.

This clonotype came up a few times. CDR3 amino acids: CASSSGGAFEQFF. CDR3 DNA sequence: TGCGCCAGCAGCTCGGGGGGCGCTTTTGAGCAGTTCTTC. This sequence joins TRBV5-1 and TRBJ2-1, with D tentatively TRBD2 (7 bases). Trimming removed 3 bases at V and 9 bases at J, with 13 bases between. The V gene's germline CDR1 is SGHRS and CDR2 YFSETQ. This CDR3 is built from 13 residues.

This clonotype has just a few counts. CDR3 loop: CASSRKGTGMYGYTF. CDR3 DNA: TGTGCCAGCAGTCGTAAGGGGACAGGGATGTATGGCTACACCTTC. The chain couples TRBV6-2 or TRBV6-3 to TRBJ1-2; 9 bases line up with TRBD1. After removal of 5 bases from V and 5 bases from J, the junction contained 9 bases not matched to a gene. The CDR3 length is 15 residues. Germline V gene data show CDR1 as MNHEY and CDR2 as SVGEGT.

This chain links TRBV3-1 with TRBJ2-1; 8 bases fit TRBD2. This CDR3 comprises 18 residues. With V trimmed by 1 base and J by 3 bases, 11 bases remained unmatched. The germline V gene has CDR1 LGHDT and CDR2 YNNKEL (reference sequence). The CDR3 reads CASSQVFGPAGVYNEQFF. CDR3 sequence (DNA): TGTGCCAGCAGCCAAGTATTCGGACCAGCGGGGGTCTACAATGAGCAGTTCTTC.

This clonotype showed up just a few times. The V and J genes are TRBV6-5 and TRBJ2-5; 8 bases align to TRBD2. With V trimmed by 0 bases and J by 1 base, 7 bases remained unmatched. Germline loops: CDR1 MNHEY, CDR2 SVGAGI. This CDR3 is 17 amino acids long. DNA for the CDR3: TGTGCCAGCAGTTACTCCTCGGGACTAGGGACCCAAGAGACCCAGTACTTC. Amino acid sequence: CASSYSSGLGTQETQYF.